This entry features one T cell receptor (beta chain) sequence. This record belongs to a study of cytomegalovirus exposure and HLA in healthy donors. Background on the study: About 200 million T cells yielded fewer than 120 million unique TCR beta sequences in earlier analysis.

The primer mix had 60 Vbeta and 13 Jbeta primers. TCRdb's copy holds only in-frame clones and misses some; the assay was immunoSEQ multiplex PCR. The table shows around 70,000 clones, with around 84% occurring only once. The CDR3 covers 12 residues. The ends were cut back, 1 base at V and 5 bases at J, with 7 bases in the middle. The V gene's germline CDR1 is SGHTS and CDR2 YDEGEE. Sequencing input: PBMCs. The TCR originated in a woman in her thirties or forties in good health and CMV-seropositive. This sequence joins TRBV5-8 and TRBJ2-7; D remains unclear. The CDR3 here is CASSLTPDEQYF. In DNA form, the CDR3 reads TGTGCCAGCAGCTTGACTCCGGACGAGCAGTACTTC. The entire variable domain, with the rest obtained from reference TRBV5-8 and TRBJ2-7, is as follows: EAGVTQSPTHLIKTRGQQATLRCSPISGHTSVYWYQQALGLGLQFLLWYDEGEERNRGNFPPRFSGRQFPNYSSELNVNALELEDSALYLCASSLTPDEQYFGPGTRLTVT.